The 31 T cell receptor beta chains below were found in one sample sequenced in a study of T cell repertoires in cytomegalovirus infection (dated by TCRdb to 2018 to 2020). The sample was run on an Illumina HiSeq 1500. TCRdb trimmed public reads at Q25 via fastp, called clones via MiXCR and kept in-frame beta chains. Each entry merges the rows of one CDR3 protein and shows their most common DNA and genes. This sample holds fewer than 85,000 distinct CDR3 sequences; 4% were observed only once. In total, the top ten clones hold approximately 20% of the sample. The sequencing sample was made of PBMCs. The receptors shown here come from a human donor in good health (CMV status not recorded). Some clones in this sample may be carry-over from other donors' samples.

This clonotype was observed many times. The genes are TRBV7-2 and TRBJ2-1, with D possibly being TRBD1 (5 bases). V was pared by 5 bases and J by 5 bases, with 10 bases between. Per germline, CDR1 SGHTA and CDR2 FQGNSA. CDR3 length: 13 amino acids. The CDR3 bases are TGTGCCAGCAGCCCGCGACAGAACAATGAGCAGTTCTTC. Residues: CASSPRQNNEQFF.

This clonotype came up many times. The rearrangement joins TRBV7-9 to TRBJ2-2; D gene uncertain. V was shortened by 3 bases and J by 6 bases, with 2 bases between the two germline ends. The CDR3 has 11 amino acids. Per the germline V gene, CDR1 is SEHNR and CDR2 is FQNEAQ (reference sequence). The CDR3 protein is CASSFAGELFF. The DNA for the CDR3 is TGTGCCAGCAGCTTTGCCGGGGAGCTGTTTTTT.

This clonotype was observed a handful of times. This sequence joins TRBV6-1 and TRBJ1-1; D not resolved. CDR1 is MNHNS and CDR2 is SASEGT in the germline V gene. CDR3 length equals 13 residues. V lost 4 bases to trimming and J lost 0 bases, with 6 bases between them. The CDR3 sequence is CASSVTVNTEAFF. CDR3 coding DNA: TGTGCCAGCAGTGTCACAGTGAACACTGAAGCTTTCTTT.

This clonotype was recorded many times. This rearrangement joins TRBV7-2 to TRBJ2-5; no clear D. The CDR3 consists of 13 residues. The germline V gene has CDR1 SGHTA and CDR2 FQGNSA. V lost 2 bases and J lost 4, with 8 bases in between. The CDR3 sequence: CASSLSITETQYF. The CDR3 DNA sequence: TGTGCCAGCAGCTTATCGATAACAGAGACCCAGTACTTC.

The chain uses TRBV15 and TRBJ2-5; possibly TRBD1 for D (5 bases). The CDR3 has 14 amino acids. V shed 3 bases and J shed 4 bases, with 12 bases lying between them. Germline V lookup: CDR1 LNHNV, CDR2 YYDKDF (reference sequence). DNA for the CDR3: TGTGCCACCAGCAGTAAAAGGGGCGGAGAGACCCAGTACTTC. Its protein is CATSSKRGGETQYF.

Points on this clonotype: It is likely a read error, because the conserved phenylalanine at the end of the CDR3 is missing. J is TRBJ2-7 and V is TRBV7-2, with D unresolved. The V end lost 6 bases, the J end lost 3 bases, and 12 bases lay between the germline ends. The CDR3 loop spans 13 amino acids. Germline CDR1 SGHTA, CDR2 FQGNSA. The DNA for the CDR3 is TGTGCCAGCAGTTCACGAGTAGGCTACGAGCAGTACTGC. This encodes CASSSRVGYEQYC.

This clonotype has at least ten counts. The V gene is TRBV7-2, the J gene TRBJ2-7, with 9 positions matching TRBD2. Germline assignment: CDR1 SGHTA and CDR2 FQGNSA. This CDR3 contains 15 residues. The junction had 9 bases not matched to a gene; V was cut back by 5 bases and J by 4 bases. This CDR3 reads CASSPGIAGVYEQYF. The CDR3 coding sequence is TGTGCCAGCAGCCCCGGCATAGCGGGAGTTTACGAGCAGTACTTC.

In its sample, this clonotype was seen many times. This chain links TRBV7-2 with TRBJ1-2; 7 nucleotides match TRBD1. This CDR3 is built from 14 residues. Trimming removed 5 bases from V and 4 bases from J; junction bases left unmatched: 7. Per germline, CDR1 SGHTA and CDR2 FQGNSA. In DNA, the CDR3 is TGTGCCAGCAGCCCAGGTACAGGGGCCTATGGCTACACCTTC. Its protein product is CASSPGTGAYGYTF.

This clonotype was found many times. The chain joins TRBV7-8 to TRBJ2-5; 7 bases are a match to TRBD1. The V segment lost 4 bases and the J segment 1 base; nucleotides outside the gene matches: 9. CDR3 length: 16 residues. Germline V gene data show CDR1 as SGHVS and CDR2 as FQNEAQ. CDR3 nucleotides: TGTGCCAGCAGCTCTTCCGGGACAGCTCTCCAAGAGACCCAGTACTTC. This encodes CASSSSGTALQETQYF.

This clonotype appeared many times. The chain uses TRBV7-2 and TRBJ2-5; 8 nucleotides align to TRBD2. The CDR3 loop spans 15 amino acids. CDR1 is SGHTA, CDR2 FQGNSA, per germline. Germline trimming cut 7 bases from V and 0 bases from J; bases unmatched to any gene: 7. The CDR3 spells CASIPAGENQETQYF. CDR3 coding DNA: TGTGCCAGCATACCAGCGGGGGAAAACCAAGAGACCCAGTACTTC.

The chain recombines TRBV6-8 with TRBJ2-7; possibly TRBD2 for D (7 bases). CDR3 length: 15 amino acids. Per the germline V gene, CDR1 is MNHGY and CDR2 is SAAAGT. Trimming removed 6 bases from V and 2 bases from J, with 17 bases in between. CDR3 nucleotides: TGTGCCAGCAGGGAGGGAACCGGGGGGCCCTACGAGCAGTACTTC. Encoded protein: CASREGTGGPYEQYF.

This clonotype has at least ten counts. V usage is TRBV6-2 or TRBV6-3 and J usage is TRBJ2-7; 13 bases are a match to TRBD2. This CDR3 is built from 15 residues. V lost 6 bases to trimming and J lost 1 base; unmatched junction nucleotides: 3. Germline CDR1 MNHEY, CDR2 SVGEGT. The CDR3 DNA reads TGTGCCAGCAGCAGGACTAGCGGGAGTTCCTACGAGCAGTACTTC. Encoded protein: CASSRTSGSSYEQYF.

This clonotype was counted ten times or more. The V call is TRBV7-3, the J call TRBJ2-1, with 13 bases identical to TRBD2. Germline V gene data show CDR1 as SGHTA and CDR2 as FQGTGA. The CDR3 sequence is 15 residues long. Trimming removed 4 bases from V and 9 bases from J; junction bases left unmatched: 6. In DNA form, the CDR3 reads TGTGCCAGCAGCTCCGGGACTAGCGGGATTAGTGAGCAGTTCTTC. Protein product: CASSSGTSGISEQFF.

This clonotype was seen ten or more times. CDR3 protein: CASSLQGGSTEAFF. The CDR3 DNA reads as TGTGCCAGCAGCTTACAGGGGGGTAGCACTGAAGCTTTCTTT. The genes are TRBV7-2 and TRBJ1-1; the match to TRBD1 covers 7 bases. From germline, CDR1 is SGHTA and CDR2 FQGNSA. The CDR3 contains 14 residues. Trimming took 2 bases from V and 4 from J; bases not matched to a gene: 4.

This clonotype has at least ten counts. The rearrangement uses TRBV7-2 and TRBJ1-5, with D possibly TRBD1 on 6 matching bases. CDR1 is SGHTA, CDR2 FQGNSA, per germline. The length of the CDR3 is 14 residues. V was clipped by 5 bases and J by 6 bases, with 14 bases between them. This CDR3 reads CASSKTGWGQPQHF. The CDR3 DNA reads as TGTGCCAGCAGCAAAACAGGGTGGGGTCAGCCCCAGCATTTT.

This clonotype appeared many times. This chain joins TRBV20-1 and TRBJ2-5; D gene uncertain. Between the trimmed V and J ends, which lost 6 bases and 7 bases, there was a span of 18 bases. The CDR3 extends over 13 amino acids. CDR1 is DFQATT and CDR2 is SNEGSKA in the germline V gene (reference sequence). CDR3 loop: CSARTAGDGTQYF. In DNA form, the CDR3 reads TGCAGTGCACGGACCGCTGGGGATGGGACCCAGTACTTC.

In its sample, this clonotype was seen many times. The chain couples TRBV7-2 to TRBJ1-1, with D unresolved. Looked up from germline, CDR1 is SGHTA and CDR2 is FQGNSA. V was pared by 1 base and J by 5 bases, with 8 bases between. This CDR3 spans 13 amino acids. CDR3 in DNA: TGTGCCAGCAGCTTAGGATCGGGGACTGAAGCTTTCTTT. This gives the protein CASSLGSGTEAFF.

Ten or more counts support this clonotype. The chain is built from TRBV7-8 and TRBJ1-2, with unresolved D. CDR1 is SGHVS and CDR2 is FQNEAQ in the germline V gene. The CDR3 is made up of 13 amino acids. The V and J ends lost 1 base and 3 bases respectively, with 6 bases between them. CDR3 in amino acids: CASSLGMDYGYTF. DNA of the CDR3: TGTGCCAGCAGCTTAGGAATGGACTATGGCTACACCTTC. The full variable domain, completed using reference TRBV7-8 and TRBJ1-2, is GAGVSQSPRYKVAKRGQDVALRCDPISGHVSLFWYQQALGQGPEFLTYFQNEAQLDKSGLPSDRFFAERPEGSVSTLKIQRTQQEDSAVYLCASSLGMDYGYTFGSGTRLTVV.

The table lists this clonotype with many counts. This chain joins TRBV7-2 and TRBJ1-2; unclear D gene. The CDR3 totals 13 residues. The V gene's germline CDR1 is SGHTA and CDR2 FQGNSA. With 5 bases removed from V and 4 bases from J, the gap between germline ends came to 11 bases. The CDR3 nucleotides are TGTGCCAGCAGCCCCGAGGACCTCTATGGCTACACCTTC. This gives the protein CASSPEDLYGYTF.

This clonotype was detected ten times or more. The chain combines TRBV7-3 with TRBJ2-7, with no clear D. The V gene's germline CDR1 is SGHTA and CDR2 FQGTGA. The germline V and J ends were trimmed by 5 bases and 2 bases, with 13 bases remaining between them. CDR3 size: 14 residues. In DNA form, the CDR3 reads TGTGCCAGCAGCCCAAGGGTGACAACCTACGAGCAGTACTTC. Translated: CASSPRVTTYEQYF. Using reference TRBV7-3 and TRBJ2-7 for the parts outside the CDR3, the full variable domain is GAGVSQTPSNKVTEKGKYVELRCDPISGHTALYWYRQSLGQGPEFLIYFQGTGAADDSGLPNDRFFAVRPEGSVSTLKIQRTERGDSAVYLCASSPRVTTYEQYFGPGTRLTVT.

This clonotype was seen at least ten times. This sequence joins TRBV7-2 and TRBJ2-7; TRBD2 agrees at 9 bases. J lost 0 bases, V lost 1 base, and 4 bases had no gene match. The germline V gene has CDR1 SGHTA and CDR2 FQGNSA. The CDR3 is made up of 16 amino acids. CDR3 in DNA: TGTGCCAGCAGCTTAGGGGCTAGCGGGAACTCCTACGAGCAGTACTTC. Its translation is CASSLGASGNSYEQYF.

This clonotype was found many times. The gene calls are TRBV18 and TRBJ1-2, with a tentative D call TRBD1 (5 bases). This CDR3 comprises 15 residues. Trimming stripped 0 bases from V and 4 bases from J, with 12 bases between. Germline V CDR1 and CDR2: KGHSH, LQKENI. CDR3 DNA: TGTGCCAGCTCACCACCGGGACCCCGGGGCTATGGCTACACCTTC. Its translation is CASSPPGPRGYGYTF.

In its sample, this clonotype was seen many times. This CDR3 is CASSSGQVAAYEQYF. The CDR3 nucleotides are TGTGCCAGCAGCTCGGGACAGGTAGCTGCCTACGAGCAGTACTTC. The chain has TRBV7-9 and TRBJ2-7; 8 nucleotides line up with TRBD1. The trim removed 4 bases at V and 2 bases at J, leaving 7 bases unmatched. Looked up from germline, CDR1 is SEHNR and CDR2 is FQNEAQ (reference sequence). The CDR3 runs 15 residues.

This clonotype was picked up a small number of times. This is likely a read error, given that the CDR3 carries no conserved phenylalanine or tryptophan at its end. No DNA is shown, since the ends of the CDR3 on it are uncertain; the CDR3 is the one TCRdb lists. The J gene is TRBJ1-3, the V gene TRBV6-8; whether TRBD1, the table's D call, matches the DNA was not checked. A total of 9 residues make up the CDR3, ends included. CDR1 is MNHGY, CDR2 SAAAGT, per germline. The CDR3 sequence is CASREDRRE.

This clonotype was recorded many times. The V gene is TRBV6-1, the J gene TRBJ1-2; the D is unclear. CDR1 and CDR2 (germline): MNHNS, SASEGT. The CDR3 has 14 amino acids. The V gene lost 3 bases and the J gene lost 4 bases, with 12 bases spanning the gap. CDR3 coding DNA: TGTGCCAGCAGTGATGAGCGGGTCGTCTATGGCTACACCTTC. Translated: CASSDERVVYGYTF.

This clonotype has a count of ten or more. V usage is TRBV20-1 and J usage is TRBJ1-1; TRBD1 agrees at 7 bases. The germline gives CDR1 DFQATT, CDR2 SNEGSKA (reference sequence). The CDR3 extends over 12 amino acids. J gave up 7 bases and V 1 base, and 3 bases lay outside the gene matches. CDR3 residues: CSARAAGGEAFF. The CDR3 DNA sequence: TGCAGTGCTAGAGCGGCAGGGGGTGAAGCTTTCTTT.

Ten or more counts support this clonotype. The J gene is TRBJ1-5, the V gene TRBV7-2; 8 nucleotides line up with TRBD1. CDR3 length: 18 amino acids. The germline gives CDR1 SGHTA, CDR2 FQGNSA. V was clipped by 5 bases and J by 2 bases; unmatched bases: 14. CDR3: CASSETWTGRVGNQPQHF. In DNA, the CDR3 is TGTGCCAGCAGCGAGACGTGGACAGGGAGGGTCGGCAATCAGCCCCAGCATTTT.

This clonotype has a count of ten or more. V usage is TRBV7-2 and J usage is TRBJ1-2; no clear D. Per germline, CDR1 SGHTA and CDR2 FQGNSA. The V gene lost 0 bases and the J gene lost 4 bases, with 12 bases spanning the gap. CDR3 size: 15 residues. The chain's CDR3 is CASSLAPSPVYGYTF. The CDR3 DNA reads TGTGCCAGCAGCTTAGCCCCTTCCCCAGTCTATGGCTACACCTTC.

The table lists this clonotype with many counts. This chain connects TRBV12-3 or TRBV12-4 to TRBJ1-5; D may be TRBD1 (6 bases). V shed 6 bases and J shed 4 bases, with 13 bases lying between them. This CDR3 has 14 residues. For the CDR3, the DNA is TGTGCCAGCAGCCTGACAGGACAAAATCAGCCCCAGCATTTT. Its protein is CASSLTGQNQPQHF.

This clonotype was seen at least ten times. The genes are TRBV28 and TRBJ1-1; TRBD1 matches at 7 bases. CDR3 length: 17 residues. The trim removed 6 bases at V and 2 bases at J, leaving 15 bases unmatched. Germline lookup yields CDR1 MDHEN and CDR2 SYDVKM. CDR3 DNA: TGTGCCAGCAGCCACGGGGGCCGACAGGGTAGAAACACTGAAGCTTTCTTT. Translation: CASSHGGRQGRNTEAFF.

This clonotype occurred many times. This chain uses TRBV7-2 with TRBJ2-6, with D tentatively TRBD1 (5 bases). The V end lost 4 bases, the J end lost 5 bases, and 12 bases lay between the germline ends. CDR1 is SGHTA and CDR2 is FQGNSA in the germline V gene. CDR3 size: 15 residues. CDR3 bases: TGTGCCAGCAGCTATGACAGATCGCGGGCCAACGTCCTGACTTTC. Translated: CASSYDRSRANVLTF.